This T cell receptor beta chain was retrieved from a study of blood T cell repertoires in COVID-19. Across the whole study: PBMCs, B-cell-depleted T cells, or T cells were the source of the cDNA or gDNA that made up the material.

Original processing notes: Reference gene primer amplification in the assay estimated nucleated cell counts. Clones were sequenced by immunoSEQ multiplex PCR, and TCRdb holds only the in-frame ones, with some missing. V and J calls plus clone size are reproduced from that table; the DNA served to infer D and trimming. The table shows 250,000 to 350,000 clones, with around 89% occurring only once. V lost 1 base to trimming and J lost 6 bases; unmatched junction nucleotides: 2. This CDR3 region has 14 residues. Germline CDR1 SGHNT, CDR2 YENEEA. Sequenced input: PBMCs or T cells enriched from blood (not recorded which). This TCR came from a woman aged 18-29 years with acute COVID-19. V and J are TRBV11-3 and TRBJ2-7, with 11 bases that match TRBD2. The CDR3 spells CASSLGLAGLEQYF. The CDR3 DNA reads TGTGCCAGCAGCTTAGGACTAGCGGGACTCGAGCAGTACTTC.